This T cell receptor (beta chain) stems from a study of blood T cell repertoires in COVID-19. Looking at the study overall: The United States, Italy and Spain provided the acute and convalescent COVID-19 samples. The analysed material was cDNA or gDNA that came from T cells, B-cell-depleted T cells, or PBMCs.

J lost 7 bases, V lost 5 bases, and 8 bases had no gene match. The CDR3 extends over 15 amino acids. Germline CDR1 is SGHTA and CDR2 is FQGNSA. This clone was counted only a few times. As processed by the authors: By means of reference gene primer amplification, nucleated cell counts were estimated. The data were produced by immunoSEQ multiplex PCR, yet TCRdb's version contains in-frame clones alone and is incomplete. From that table come the V and J calls and clone size; the DNA was used to work out D and trimming. The sample has about 520,000 clones, 80% to 90% seen once. This sequence originates from a human donor in a cohort sampled during active COVID-19. The chain is built from TRBV7-2 and TRBJ2-5; TRBD2 matches 12 bases. The sequencing input was peripheral blood. The CDR3 spells CASSPQTLAGGTQYF. CDR3 DNA sequence: TGTGCCAGCAGCCCACAGACACTAGCGGGAGGGACCCAGTACTTC.